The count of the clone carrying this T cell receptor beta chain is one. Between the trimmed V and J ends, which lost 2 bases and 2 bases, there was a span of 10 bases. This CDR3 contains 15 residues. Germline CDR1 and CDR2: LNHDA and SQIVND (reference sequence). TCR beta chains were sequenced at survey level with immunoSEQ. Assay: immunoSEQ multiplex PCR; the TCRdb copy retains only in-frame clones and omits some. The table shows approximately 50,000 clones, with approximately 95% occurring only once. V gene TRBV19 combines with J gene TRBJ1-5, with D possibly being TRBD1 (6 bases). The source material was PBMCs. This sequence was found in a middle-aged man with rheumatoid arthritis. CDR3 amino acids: CASSIKQGRNQPQHF. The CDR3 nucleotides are TGTGCCAGTAGTATAAAACAGGGTCGCAATCAGCCCCAGCATTTT.